The subject of this entry is one T cell receptor (beta chain). Per the study methods: For nucleated cells, counts were estimated from reference gene primer amplification. The table came from immunoSEQ multiplex PCR; TCRdb's copy has only in-frame clones and leaves some out. V, J and clone size are taken as reported in that table, and D and trimming were inferred from the DNA itself. The data hold approximately 270,000 clones, with more than 85% observed a single time. This sample stems from a study of blood T cell repertoires in COVID-19. Study information: Sources were T cells, B-cell-depleted T cells, or PBMCs; the material itself was cDNA or gDNA.

Germline assignment: CDR1 MNHEY and CDR2 SVGAGI. V was cut by 7 bases and J by 1 base, with 14 bases left in between. The CDR3 runs 14 residues. The sequence came from a man aged 30-40 years with acute or convalescent COVID-19. The chain uses TRBV6-5 and TRBJ2-7; D gene unclear. The material sequenced was peripheral blood. CDR3 residues: CASMRSPLSYEQYF. Written as DNA, the CDR3 is TGTGCCAGCATGAGGTCCCCGCTTTCCTACGAGCAGTACTTC.